These 10 T cell receptor beta chains originate from one sample sequenced in a study of T cell responses to AZD1222 COVID-19 vaccine listed by TCRdb under 2021. Sample time point, as interpreted from the label and publication: baseline before first vaccination. The method was the immunoSEQ multiplex PCR assay. TCRdb stores this immuneACCESS table with in-frame sequences only. Part of the clones is absent; in the studies checked, under half of the shortfall reflects unresolved V genes, and no reason is known for the rest. The sample table shows about 160,000 clones, and around 94% are seen once. The ten largest clones add up to roughly 1.3% of the sample. The input for sequencing was peripheral blood, taken on day 0 of AZD1222 vaccination. All receptors come from an adult in good health.

CDR3 in amino acids: CASSYQSLSGRGEQFF. In DNA, the CDR3 is TGTGCCAGCAGCTACCAATCCCTTAGTGGTCGGGGTGAGCAGTTCTTC. The V call is TRBV7-9, the J call TRBJ2-1; D perhaps matches TRBD2 (5 bases). Germline CDR1 reads SEHNR; CDR2 reads FQNEAQ (reference sequence). The CDR3 extends over 16 amino acids. The V gene lost 4 bases and the J gene lost 9 bases, with 22 bases spanning the gap.

This clone was found once. The CDR3 bases are TGTGCCAGCAGTTACACAAAGGGGGGCGGCTACGAGCAGTACGTC. As protein: CASSYTKGGGYEQYV. The rearrangement links TRBV6-5 to TRBJ2-7; tentatively, D is TRBD1 or TRBD2 (6 bases each). CDR1 and CDR2 from the germline V gene are MNHEY and SVGAGI. Trimming removed 2 bases at V and 3 bases at J, with 14 bases between. The CDR3 runs to 15 residues.

This chain connects TRBV6-2 or TRBV6-3 to TRBJ2-7; D is perhaps TRBD1 or TRBD2 (5 bases each). Trimming removed 5 bases at V and 2 bases at J, with 22 bases between. Germline V gives CDR1 MNHEY, CDR2 SVGEGT. The CDR3 loop spans 17 amino acids. The CDR3 region has the DNA TGTGCCAGCAGTCCGGGACCATCCAAACAGCCACCCTACGAGCAGTACGTC. Protein product: CASSPGPSKQPPYEQYV.

This chain joins TRBV5-1 and TRBJ1-2; 12 bases align to TRBD1. The V gene's germline CDR1 is SGHRS and CDR2 YFSETQ. The trim removed 4 bases at V and 4 bases at J, leaving 5 bases unmatched. The CDR3 is 15 residues long. The CDR3 here is CASSRGQGAAYGYTF. CDR3 DNA: TGCGCCAGCAGCCGGGGACAGGGGGCAGCCTATGGCTACACCTTC.

V gene TRBV6-2 or TRBV6-3 combines with J gene TRBJ1-5; 8 bases line up with TRBD1. This CDR3 is 14 amino acids long. Germline loops: CDR1 MNHEY, CDR2 SVGEGT. V lost 4 bases to trimming and J lost 5 bases; unmatched junction nucleotides: 4. Here the CDR3 DNA reads TGTGCCAGCAGTTCGACAGGGGCCCATCAGCCCCAGCATTTT. Translated, it gives CASSSTGAHQPQHF.

The rearrangement joins TRBV7-2 to TRBJ2-3; 14 positions agree with TRBD2. V lost 1 base and J lost 10; bases outside the gene matches: 7. CDR1 and CDR2 (germline): SGHTA, FQGNSA. This CDR3 has 16 amino acids. The CDR3 is CASSLVTSGGGTPQYF. CDR3 sequence (DNA): TGTGCCAGCAGCTTAGTGACTAGCGGGGGGGGGACGCCGCAGTATTTT.

The chain uses TRBV7-9 and TRBJ2-1, with D unresolved. The germline CDR1 and CDR2 sequences are SEHNR and FQNEAQ (reference sequence). V was clipped by 1 base and J by 2 bases, with 6 bases between them. This CDR3 is built from 14 residues. DNA of the CDR3: TGTGCCAGCAGCTTAGTTGTGGCCTACAATGAGCAGTTCTTC. Its translation is CASSLVVAYNEQFF.

The rearrangement links TRBV3-1 (or the pseudogene TRBV3-2) to TRBJ1-3; D is perhaps TRBD1 (5 bases). The CDR3 consists of 20 residues. V shed 4 bases and J shed 0 bases, with 25 bases lying between them. The V gene's germline CDR1 is LGHDT and CDR2 YNNKEL (reference sequence). CDR3 amino acids: CASSPLQGKVGRYSGNTIYF. DNA of the CDR3: TGTGCCAGCAGCCCACTTCAGGGAAAGGTCGGAAGATACTCTGGAAACACCATATATTTT.

This chain uses TRBV5-1 with TRBJ2-1; 9 bases agree with TRBD2. The CDR3 runs to 14 residues. J lost 10 bases, V lost 0 bases, and 5 bases had no gene match. Germline V gives CDR1 SGHRS, CDR2 YFSETQ. For the CDR3, the DNA is TGCGCCAGCAGCTTGGCGCCGACTAGCGGAGAGCAGTTCTTC. Protein product: CASSLAPTSGEQFF. The variable domain in full, with the rest retrieved from reference TRBV5-1 and TRBJ2-1, is KAGVTQTPRYLIKTRGQQVTLSCSPISGHRSVSWYQQTPGQGLQFLFEYFSETQRNKGNFPGRFSGRQFSNSRSEMNVSTLELGDSALYLCASSLAPTSGEQFFGPGTRLTVL.

This clone appeared once. Different DNA sequences within this sample yield the same CDR3. The V call is TRBV28, the J call TRBJ1-4; no reliable D call. Germline-derived CDR1 and CDR2 are MDHEN and SYDVKM. Trimming cost V 1 base and J 5 bases, with 2 bases left between them. This CDR3 has 12 amino acids. CDR3 DNA: TGTGCCAGCAGTTTATTAAATGAAAAACTGTTTTTT. This translates into CASSLLNEKLFF.